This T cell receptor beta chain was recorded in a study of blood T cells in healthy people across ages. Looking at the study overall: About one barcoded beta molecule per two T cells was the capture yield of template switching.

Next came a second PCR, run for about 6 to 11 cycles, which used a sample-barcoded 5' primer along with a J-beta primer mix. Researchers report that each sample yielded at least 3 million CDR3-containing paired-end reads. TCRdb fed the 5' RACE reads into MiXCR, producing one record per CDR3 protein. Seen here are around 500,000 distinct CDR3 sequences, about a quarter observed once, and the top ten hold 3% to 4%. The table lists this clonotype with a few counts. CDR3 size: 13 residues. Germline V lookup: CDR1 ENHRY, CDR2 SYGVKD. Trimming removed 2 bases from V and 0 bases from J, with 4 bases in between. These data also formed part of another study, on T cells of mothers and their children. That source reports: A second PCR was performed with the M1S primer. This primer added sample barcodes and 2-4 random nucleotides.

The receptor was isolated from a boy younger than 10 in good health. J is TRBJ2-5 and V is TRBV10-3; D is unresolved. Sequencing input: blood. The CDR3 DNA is TGTGCCATCAGTGAGCACTACCAAGAGACCCAGTACTTC. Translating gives CAISEHYQETQYF.